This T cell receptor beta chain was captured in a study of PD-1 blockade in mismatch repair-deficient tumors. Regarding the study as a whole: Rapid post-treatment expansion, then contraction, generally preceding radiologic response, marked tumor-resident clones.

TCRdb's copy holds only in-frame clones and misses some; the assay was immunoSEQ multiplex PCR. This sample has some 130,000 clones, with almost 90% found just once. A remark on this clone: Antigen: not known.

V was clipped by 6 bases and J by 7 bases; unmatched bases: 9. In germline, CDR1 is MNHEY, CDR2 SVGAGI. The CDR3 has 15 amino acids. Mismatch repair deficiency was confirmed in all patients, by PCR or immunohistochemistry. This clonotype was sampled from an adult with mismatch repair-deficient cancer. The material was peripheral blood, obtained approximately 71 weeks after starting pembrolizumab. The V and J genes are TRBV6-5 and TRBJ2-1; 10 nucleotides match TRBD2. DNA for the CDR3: TGTGCCAGCAGCCCAAAAGCGGGAGGGAGGAATGAGCAGTTCTTC. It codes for CASSPKAGGRNEQFF.